The clone carrying this T cell receptor (beta chain) showed up just a few times. What it recognizes is unknown. Only healthy Caucasians were included as donors. TCRdb reprocessed the 5' RACE reads via MiXCR and lists one record per CDR3 protein. The data contain 450,000 to 650,000 distinct CDR3 sequences, 13% to 15% of them singletons. The sample originates from a study of identical twins. Whole-study results and caveats: Within monozygotic twins, out-of-frame TCR alpha sharing was underestimated by the models. Insertions ran lower in abundant cord blood beta clonotypes, though not in memory repertoires.

CDR3 length: 14 residues. The V end was cut by 3 bases, the J end by 3 bases, with 9 bases between. The germline gives CDR1 MNHNS, CDR2 SASEGT. This same sample was also taken into another study, of yellow fever vaccine responses in identical twins.

The specimen sequenced was CD4+ T cells sorted from blood. The chain couples TRBV6-1 to TRBJ2-1, with D unresolved. This TCR was recovered from a woman aged 18-35 years in good health. The CDR3 spells CASSDWGIYNEQFF. CDR3 DNA sequence: TGTGCCAGCAGTGATTGGGGAATCTACAATGAGCAGTTCTTC.